In its sample, the clone carrying this T cell receptor (beta chain) was seen a few times. Antigen: not known. The data were taken from a study of T cell responses to AZD1222 COVID-19 vaccine. The CDR3 length is 15 residues. Germline V gene sequence: CDR1 SGHKS, CDR2 YYEKEE (reference sequence). V lost 2 bases and J 1 base, leaving 12 bases between the germline ends. General study results and limits: Sampling captured repertoires only after the peak T cell response. As reported, nearly half of all spike-specific TCRs target variant regions that are unmutated. At baseline, just five to seven AZD1222 recipients tested seropositive.

The assay was immunoSEQ multiplex PCR, and TCRdb's table has in-frame clones only and misses some. The sample has some 130,000 clones, around 84% seen once. This sample comprised peripheral blood, obtained on day 0 of AZD1222 vaccination. V usage is TRBV5-5 and J usage is TRBJ1-1; maybe TRBD1 (5 bases). This receptor was identified in an adult in good health. CDR3 nucleotides: TGTGCCAGCAGCTTCGGGGGGTCTAAGAACACTGAAGCTTTCTTT. Its translation: CASSFGGSKNTEAFF.